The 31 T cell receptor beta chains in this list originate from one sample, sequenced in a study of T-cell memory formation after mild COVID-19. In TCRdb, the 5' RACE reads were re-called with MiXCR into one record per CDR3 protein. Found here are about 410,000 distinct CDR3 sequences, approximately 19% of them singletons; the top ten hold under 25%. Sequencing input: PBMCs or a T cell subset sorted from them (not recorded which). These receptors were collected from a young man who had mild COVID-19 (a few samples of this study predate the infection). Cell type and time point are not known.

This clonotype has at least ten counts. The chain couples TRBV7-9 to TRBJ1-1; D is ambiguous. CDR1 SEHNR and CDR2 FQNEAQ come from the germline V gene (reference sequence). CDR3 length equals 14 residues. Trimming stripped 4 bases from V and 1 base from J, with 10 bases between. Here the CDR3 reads CASSYGSGNTEAFF. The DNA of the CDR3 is TGTGCCAGCAGCTATGGTTCGGGGAACACTGAAGCTTTCTTT.

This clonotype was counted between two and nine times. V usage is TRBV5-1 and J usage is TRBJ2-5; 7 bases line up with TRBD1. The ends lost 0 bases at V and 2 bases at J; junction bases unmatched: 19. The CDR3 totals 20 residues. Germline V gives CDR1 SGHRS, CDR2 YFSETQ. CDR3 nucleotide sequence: TGCGCCAGCAGCTTGGCCAACCAAGACAGGGAATGGCTTGGGCAAGAGACCCAGTACTTC. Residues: CASSLANQDREWLGQETQYF.

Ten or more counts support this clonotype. CDR3 residues: CAVRGVGYNEQFF. CDR3 DNA sequence: TGTGCCGTCAGGGGGGTGGGATACAATGAGCAGTTCTTC. The chain is built from TRBV28 and TRBJ2-1; TRBD1 is a possible D gene (7 bases). The germline gives CDR1 MDHEN, CDR2 SYDVKM. The CDR3 runs 13 residues. The V end was cut by 11 bases, the J end by 4 bases, with 15 bases between.

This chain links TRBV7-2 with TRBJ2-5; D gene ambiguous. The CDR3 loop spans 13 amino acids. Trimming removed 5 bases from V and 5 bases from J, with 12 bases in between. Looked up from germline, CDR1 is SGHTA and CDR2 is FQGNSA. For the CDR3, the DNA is TGTGCCAGCAGCCTGGACGGGTGGGAGACCCAGTACTTC. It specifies CASSLDGWETQYF.

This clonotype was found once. The CDR3 is CASSYLQIPPLHF. For the CDR3, the DNA is TGTGCCAGCAGCTACCTCCAGATTCCACCCCTCCACTTT. The chain joins TRBV11-2 to TRBJ1-6, with D unresolved. With 4 bases removed from V and 11 bases from J, the gap between germline ends came to 12 bases. This CDR3 contains 13 residues. The germline V gene encodes CDR1 SGHAT and CDR2 FQNNGV.

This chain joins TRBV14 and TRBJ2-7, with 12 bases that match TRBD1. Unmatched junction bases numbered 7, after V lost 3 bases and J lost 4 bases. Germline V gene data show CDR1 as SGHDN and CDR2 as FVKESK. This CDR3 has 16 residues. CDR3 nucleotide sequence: TGTGCCAGCAGCCAGAGGGGACAGGGGGCGCCGTACGAGCAGTACTTC. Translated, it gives CASSQRGQGAPYEQYF.

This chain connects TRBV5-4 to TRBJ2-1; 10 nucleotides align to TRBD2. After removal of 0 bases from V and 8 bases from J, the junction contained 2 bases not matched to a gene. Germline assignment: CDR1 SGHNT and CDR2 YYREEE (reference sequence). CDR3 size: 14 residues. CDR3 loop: CASSLASGGDEQFF. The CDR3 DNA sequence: TGTGCCAGCAGCTTGGCCAGCGGGGGGGATGAGCAGTTCTTC.

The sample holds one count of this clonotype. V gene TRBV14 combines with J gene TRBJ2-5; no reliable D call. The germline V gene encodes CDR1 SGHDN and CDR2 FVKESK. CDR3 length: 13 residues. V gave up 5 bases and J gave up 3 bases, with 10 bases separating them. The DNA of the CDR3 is TGTGCCAGCAGCAAGGTCGGCAAAGAGACCCAGTACTTC. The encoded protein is CASSKVGKETQYF.

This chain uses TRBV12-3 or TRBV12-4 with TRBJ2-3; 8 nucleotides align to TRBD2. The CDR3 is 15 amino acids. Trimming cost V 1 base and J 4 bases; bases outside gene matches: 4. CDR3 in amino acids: CASSLDAGGADTQYF. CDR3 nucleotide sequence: TGTGCCAGCAGTTTAGATGCGGGGGGCGCAGATACGCAGTATTTT.

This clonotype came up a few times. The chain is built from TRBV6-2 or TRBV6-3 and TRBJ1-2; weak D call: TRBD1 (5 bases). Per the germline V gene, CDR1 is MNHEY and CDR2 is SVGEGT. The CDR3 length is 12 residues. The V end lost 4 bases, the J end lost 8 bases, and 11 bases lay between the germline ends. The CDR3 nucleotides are TGTGCCAGCAGTTCCAGGGAGAGAGGCTACACCTTC. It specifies CASSSRERGYTF.

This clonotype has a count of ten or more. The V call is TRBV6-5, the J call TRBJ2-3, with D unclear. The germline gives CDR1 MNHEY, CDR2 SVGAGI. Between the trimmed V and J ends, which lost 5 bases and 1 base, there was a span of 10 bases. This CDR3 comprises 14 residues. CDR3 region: CASSLTTRTDTQYF. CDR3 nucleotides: TGTGCCAGCAGTCTTACTACGCGCACAGATACGCAGTATTTT.

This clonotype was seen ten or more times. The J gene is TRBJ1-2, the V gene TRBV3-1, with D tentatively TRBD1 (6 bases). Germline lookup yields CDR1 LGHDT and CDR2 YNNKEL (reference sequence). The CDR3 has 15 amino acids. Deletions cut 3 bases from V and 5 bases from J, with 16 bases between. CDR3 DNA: TGTGCCAGCAGCCATTGGACAGTTCCCGGGTATGGCTACACCTTC. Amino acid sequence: CASSHWTVPGYGYTF.

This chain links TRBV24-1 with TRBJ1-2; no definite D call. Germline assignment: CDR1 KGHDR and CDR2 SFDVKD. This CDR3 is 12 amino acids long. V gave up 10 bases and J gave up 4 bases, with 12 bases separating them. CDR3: CATRDPGYGYTF. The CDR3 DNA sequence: TGTGCCACTAGGGATCCCGGCTATGGCTACACCTTC.

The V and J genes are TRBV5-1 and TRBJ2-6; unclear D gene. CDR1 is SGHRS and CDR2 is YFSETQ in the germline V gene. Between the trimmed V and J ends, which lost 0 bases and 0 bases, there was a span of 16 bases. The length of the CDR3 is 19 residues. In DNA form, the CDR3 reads TGCGCCAGCAGCTTGGTTGTGGCAGGCCCAAGCTCTGGGGCCAACGTCCTGACTTTC. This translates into CASSLVVAGPSSGANVLTF.

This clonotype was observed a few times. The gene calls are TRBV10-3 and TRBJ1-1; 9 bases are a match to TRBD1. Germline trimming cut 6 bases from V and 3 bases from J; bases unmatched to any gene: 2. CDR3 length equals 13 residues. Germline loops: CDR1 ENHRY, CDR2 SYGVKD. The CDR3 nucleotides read TGTGCCATCAGAGACAGGGGGGACACTGAAGCTTTCTTT. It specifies CAIRDRGDTEAFF.

CDR3 residues: CASSPVTGRGNTEAFF. For the CDR3, the DNA is TGTGCCAGCTCTCCGGTGACAGGGCGGGGGAACACTGAAGCTTTCTTT. The V gene is TRBV18, the J gene TRBJ1-1, with 7 bases fitting TRBD1. The germline CDR1 and CDR2 sequences are KGHSH and LQKENI. After removal of 6 bases from V and 1 base from J, the junction contained 11 bases not matched to a gene. The CDR3 consists of 16 residues. Full variable domain (missing parts from reference TRBV18 and TRBJ1-1): NAGVMQNPRHLVRRRGQEARLRCSPMKGHSHVYWYRQLPEEGLKFMVYLQKENIIDESGMPKERFSAEFPKEGPSILRIQQVVRGDSAAYFCASSPVTGRGNTEAFFGQGTRLTVV.

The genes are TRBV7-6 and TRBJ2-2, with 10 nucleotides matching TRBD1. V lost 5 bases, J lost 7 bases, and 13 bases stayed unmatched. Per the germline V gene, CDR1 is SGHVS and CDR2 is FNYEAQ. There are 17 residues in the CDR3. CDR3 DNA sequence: TGTGCCAGCAGCCCAGGACCGGGGACAGGGGAGATCGGGGAGCTGTTTTTT. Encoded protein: CASSPGPGTGEIGELFF.

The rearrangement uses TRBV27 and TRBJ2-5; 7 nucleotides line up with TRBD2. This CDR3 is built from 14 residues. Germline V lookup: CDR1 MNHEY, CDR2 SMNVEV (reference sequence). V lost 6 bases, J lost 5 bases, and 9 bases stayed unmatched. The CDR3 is CASSLLGGEETQYF. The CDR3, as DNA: TGTGCCAGCAGCCTCCTGGGGGGGGAGGAGACCCAGTACTTC.

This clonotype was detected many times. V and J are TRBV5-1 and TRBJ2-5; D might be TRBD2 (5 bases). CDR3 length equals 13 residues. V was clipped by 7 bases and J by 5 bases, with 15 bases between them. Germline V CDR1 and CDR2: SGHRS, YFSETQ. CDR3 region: CASLADGMETQYF. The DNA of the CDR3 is TGCGCCAGCTTGGCGGACGGGATGGAGACCCAGTACTTC. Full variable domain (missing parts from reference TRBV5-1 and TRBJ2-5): KAGVTQTPRYLIKTRGQQVTLSCSPISGHRSVSWYQQTPGQGLQFLFEYFSETQRNKGNFPGRFSGRQFSNSRSEMNVSTLELGDSALYLCASLADGMETQYFGPGTRLLVL.

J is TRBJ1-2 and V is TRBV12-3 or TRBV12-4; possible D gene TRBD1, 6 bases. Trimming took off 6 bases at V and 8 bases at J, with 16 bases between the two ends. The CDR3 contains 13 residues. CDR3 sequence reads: CASRHTGLDGYTF. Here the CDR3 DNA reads TGTGCCAGCAGACACACAGGGCTCGACGGCTACACCTTC.

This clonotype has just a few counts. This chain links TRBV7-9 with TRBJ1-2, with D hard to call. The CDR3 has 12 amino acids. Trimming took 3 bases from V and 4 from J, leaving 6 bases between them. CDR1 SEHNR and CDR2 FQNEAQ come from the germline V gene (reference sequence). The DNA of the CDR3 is TGTGCCAGCAGCTTGGATGTCTATGGCTACACCTTC. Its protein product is CASSLDVYGYTF.

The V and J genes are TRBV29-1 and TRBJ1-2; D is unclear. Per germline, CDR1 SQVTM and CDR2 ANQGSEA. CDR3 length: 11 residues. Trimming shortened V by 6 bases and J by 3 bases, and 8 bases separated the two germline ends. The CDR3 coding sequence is TGCAGCGTGCCCATATACTATGGCTACACCTTC. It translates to CSVPIYYGYTF.

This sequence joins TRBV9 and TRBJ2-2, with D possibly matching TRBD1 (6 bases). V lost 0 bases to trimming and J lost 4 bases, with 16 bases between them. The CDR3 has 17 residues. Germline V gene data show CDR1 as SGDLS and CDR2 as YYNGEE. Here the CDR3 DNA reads TGTGCCAGCAGCGTAGGGGTTCGGACAGCGAGCACCGGGGAGCTGTTTTTT. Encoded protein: CASSVGVRTASTGELFF.

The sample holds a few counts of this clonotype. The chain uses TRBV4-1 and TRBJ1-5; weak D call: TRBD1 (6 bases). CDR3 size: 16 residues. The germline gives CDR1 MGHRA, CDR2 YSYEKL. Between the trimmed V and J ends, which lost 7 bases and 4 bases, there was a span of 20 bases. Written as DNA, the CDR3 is TGCGCCAGCACCCGAGAGGGGGACTCCTTTAATCAGCCCCAGCATTTT. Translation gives CASTREGDSFNQPQHF.

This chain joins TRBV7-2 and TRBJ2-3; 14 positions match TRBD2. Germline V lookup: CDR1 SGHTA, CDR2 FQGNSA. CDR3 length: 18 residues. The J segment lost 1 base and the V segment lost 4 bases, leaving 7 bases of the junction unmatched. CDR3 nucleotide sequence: TGTGCCAGCAGCTACCGACTAGCGGGGGGGGTCCGCACAGATACGCAGTATTTT. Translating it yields CASSYRLAGGVRTDTQYF.

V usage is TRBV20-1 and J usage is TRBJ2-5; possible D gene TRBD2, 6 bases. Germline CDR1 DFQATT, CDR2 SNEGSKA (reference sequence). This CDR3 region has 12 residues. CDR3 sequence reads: CSPGLPAETQYF. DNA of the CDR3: TGCAGCCCGGGACTCCCGGCAGAGACCCAGTACTTC.

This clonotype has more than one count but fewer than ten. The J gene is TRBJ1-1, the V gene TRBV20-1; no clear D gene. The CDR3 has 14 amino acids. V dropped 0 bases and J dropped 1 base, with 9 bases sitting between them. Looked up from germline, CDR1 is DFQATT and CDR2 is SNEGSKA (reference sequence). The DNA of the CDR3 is TGCAGTGCTAGAGATACCTTCAAGAACACTGAAGCTTTCTTT. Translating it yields CSARDTFKNTEAFF.

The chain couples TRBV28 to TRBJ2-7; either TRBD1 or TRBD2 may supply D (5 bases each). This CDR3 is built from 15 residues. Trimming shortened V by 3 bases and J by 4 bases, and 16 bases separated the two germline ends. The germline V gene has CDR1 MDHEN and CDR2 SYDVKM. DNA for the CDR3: TGTGCCAGCAGTTTGCCACCCGAGGGGTCGTACGAGCAGTACTTC. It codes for CASSLPPEGSYEQYF.

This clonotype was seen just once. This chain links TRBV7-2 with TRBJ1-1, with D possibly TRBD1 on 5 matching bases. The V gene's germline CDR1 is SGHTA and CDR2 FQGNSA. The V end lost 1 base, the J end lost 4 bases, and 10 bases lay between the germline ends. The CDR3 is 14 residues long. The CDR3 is CASSLGGEVTEAFF. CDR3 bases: TGTGCCAGCAGCTTAGGGGGCGAGGTCACTGAAGCTTTCTTT.

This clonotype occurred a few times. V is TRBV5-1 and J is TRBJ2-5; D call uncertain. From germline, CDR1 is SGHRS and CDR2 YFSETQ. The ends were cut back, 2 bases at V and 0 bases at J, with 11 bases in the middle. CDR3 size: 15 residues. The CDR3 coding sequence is TGCGCCAGCAGCTTCGTAGACGGATACCAAGAGACCCAGTACTTC. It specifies CASSFVDGYQETQYF.

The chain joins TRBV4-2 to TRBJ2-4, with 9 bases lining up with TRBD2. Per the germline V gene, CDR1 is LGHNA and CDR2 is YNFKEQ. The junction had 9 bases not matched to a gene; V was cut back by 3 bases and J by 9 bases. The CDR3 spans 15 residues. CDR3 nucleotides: TGTGCCAGCAGCCACGCCGGGACTAGCTTAAGCATTCAGTACTTC. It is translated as CASSHAGTSLSIQYF.